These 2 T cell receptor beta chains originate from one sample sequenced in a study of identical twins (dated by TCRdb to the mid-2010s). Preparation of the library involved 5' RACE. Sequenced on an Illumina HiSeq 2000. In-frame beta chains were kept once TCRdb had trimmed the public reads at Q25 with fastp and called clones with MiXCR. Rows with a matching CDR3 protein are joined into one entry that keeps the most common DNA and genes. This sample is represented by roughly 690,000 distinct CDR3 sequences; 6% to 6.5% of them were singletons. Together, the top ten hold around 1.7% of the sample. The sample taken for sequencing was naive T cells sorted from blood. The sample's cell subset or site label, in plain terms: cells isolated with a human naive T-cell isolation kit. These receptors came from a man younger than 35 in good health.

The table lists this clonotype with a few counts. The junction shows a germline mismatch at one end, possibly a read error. The CDR3 nucleotides are TGCGCCAGCAGTTTGGCCGGGACAGGCCTCTCACCCCTCCACTTT. Translated: CASSLAGTGLSPLHF. The chain carries TRBV5-1 and TRBJ1-6, with 8 bases identical to TRBD1. Germline values: CDR1 SGHRS, CDR2 YFSETQ. The CDR3 sequence is 15 residues long. Full variable domain (outside the CDR3, taken from reference TRBV5-1 and TRBJ1-6): KAGVTQTPRYLIKTRGQQVTLSCSPISGHRSVSWYQQTPGQGLQFLFEYFSETQRNKGNFPGRFSGRQFSNSRSEMNVSTLELGDSALYLCASSLAGTGLSPLHFGNGTRLTVT.

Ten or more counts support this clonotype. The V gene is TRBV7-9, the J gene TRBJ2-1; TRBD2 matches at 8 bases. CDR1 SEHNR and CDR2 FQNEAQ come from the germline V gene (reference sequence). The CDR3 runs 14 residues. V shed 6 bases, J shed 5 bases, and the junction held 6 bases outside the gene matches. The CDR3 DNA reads TGTGCCAGCAGTGGGACGGGAGGGAACAATGAGCAGTTCTTC. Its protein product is CASSGTGGNNEQFF.